This TCR beta chain was identified in a study of blood T cell repertoires in COVID-19. Study summary: Acute and convalescent COVID-19 specimens originated in the United States, Italy and Spain. T cells, B-cell-depleted T cells, or PBMCs provided the cDNA or gDNA that served as material.

This CDR3 is built from 15 residues. With 4 bases clipped from V and 3 bases from J, the junction kept 8 bases outside the gene matches. Germline V gene sequence: CDR1 SGHKS, CDR2 YYEKEE (reference sequence). Authors' analysis steps: Quantification of nucleated cells was approximated via reference gene primer amplification. Profiled with immunoSEQ multiplex PCR; TCRdb holds only in-frame clones, not every one. V and J calls and clone size come straight from that table; D and trimming were deduced from the DNA. The sample has approximately 77,000 clones, 80% seen once. This sequence originates from a woman between 70 and 85 years old with acute or convalescent COVID-19. The specimen sequenced was peripheral blood. This rearrangement joins TRBV5-5 to TRBJ1-2; 8 positions agree with TRBD1. CDR3 sequence (DNA): TGTGCCAGCAGCCCAGGGGGCGCGGATGACTATGGCTACACCTTC. Protein: CASSPGGADDYGYTF.